This T cell receptor (beta chain) was recorded in a study of T cells after posttransplantation cyclophosphamide. General study points: Recipient CMV seropositivity and CMV reactivation strongly tracked TRB clonality. Later blood repertoires were often dominated by clones from the donor CD8+ memory compartment. Blood and skin or GI T cell repertoires showed limited TRB overlap.

This clone was seen repeatedly, ten times or more. Its antigen is as yet unknown. The repertoire was sequenced with immunoSEQ multiplex PCR; TCRdb's copy has only in-frame clones and lacks some. The data show roughly 25,000 clones, with none appearing a single time. Busulfan-fludarabine conditioning, marrow transplant, and cyclophosphamide on days +3 and +4 were administered. V was trimmed by 5 bases and J by 0 bases, leaving 11 bases between them. CDR1 and CDR2 from the germline V gene are MDHEN and SYDVKM. The CDR3 is made up of 16 amino acids. The chain couples TRBV28 to TRBJ2-6; no reliable D call. Sequences were derived from PBMCs, sampled after allogeneic stem cell transplant with posttransplant cyclophosphamide. The TCR was taken from a male patient younger than 30 who received an allogeneic stem cell transplant from a related donor, was CMV-positive, and had no GVHD. Some of these T cells may belong to the graft donor. CDR3 region: CASSPWALSGANVLTF. Written as DNA, the CDR3 is TGTGCCAGCAGTCCCTGGGCCCTCTCTGGGGCCAACGTCCTGACTTTC.